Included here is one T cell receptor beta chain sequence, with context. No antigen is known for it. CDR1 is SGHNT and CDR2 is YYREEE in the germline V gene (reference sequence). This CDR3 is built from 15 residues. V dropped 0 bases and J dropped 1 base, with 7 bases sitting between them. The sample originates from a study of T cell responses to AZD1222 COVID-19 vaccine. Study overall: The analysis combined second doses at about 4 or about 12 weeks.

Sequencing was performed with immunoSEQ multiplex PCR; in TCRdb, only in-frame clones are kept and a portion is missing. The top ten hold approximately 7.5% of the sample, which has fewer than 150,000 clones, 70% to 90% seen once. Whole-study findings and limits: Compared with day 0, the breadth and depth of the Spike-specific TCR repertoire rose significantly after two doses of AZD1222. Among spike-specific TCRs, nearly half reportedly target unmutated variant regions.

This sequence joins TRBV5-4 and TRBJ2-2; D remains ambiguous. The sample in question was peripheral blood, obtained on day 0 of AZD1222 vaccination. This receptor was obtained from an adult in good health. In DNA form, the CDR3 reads TGTGCCAGCAGCTTGGCCCAGAAGAACACCGGGGAGCTGTTTTTT. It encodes CASSLAQKNTGELFF. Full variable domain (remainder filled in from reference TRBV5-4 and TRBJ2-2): ETGVTQSPTHLIKTRGQQVTLRCSSQSGHNTVSWYQQALGQGPQFIFQYYREEENGRGNFPPRFSGLQFPNYSSELNVNALELDDSALYLCASSLAQKNTGELFFGEGSRLTVL.